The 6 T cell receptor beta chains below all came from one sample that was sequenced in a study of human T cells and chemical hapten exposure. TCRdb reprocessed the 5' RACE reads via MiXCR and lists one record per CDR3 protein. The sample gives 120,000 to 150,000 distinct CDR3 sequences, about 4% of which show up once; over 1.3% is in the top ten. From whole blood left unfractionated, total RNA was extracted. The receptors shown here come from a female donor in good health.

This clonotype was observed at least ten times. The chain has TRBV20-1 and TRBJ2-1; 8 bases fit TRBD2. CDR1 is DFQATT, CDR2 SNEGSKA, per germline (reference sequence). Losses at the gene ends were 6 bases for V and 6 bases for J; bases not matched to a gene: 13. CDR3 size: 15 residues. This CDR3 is CSARVGGTSRNEQFF. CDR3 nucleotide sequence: TGCAGTGCCCGAGTCGGCGGGACTAGTCGCAATGAGCAGTTCTTC.

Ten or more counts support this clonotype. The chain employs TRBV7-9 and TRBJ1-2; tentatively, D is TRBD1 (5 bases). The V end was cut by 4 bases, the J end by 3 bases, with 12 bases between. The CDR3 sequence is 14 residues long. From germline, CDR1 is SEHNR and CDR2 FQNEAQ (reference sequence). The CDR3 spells CASSYAGADYGYTF. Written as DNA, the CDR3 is TGTGCCAGCAGCTACGCCGGGGCGGACTATGGCTACACCTTC.

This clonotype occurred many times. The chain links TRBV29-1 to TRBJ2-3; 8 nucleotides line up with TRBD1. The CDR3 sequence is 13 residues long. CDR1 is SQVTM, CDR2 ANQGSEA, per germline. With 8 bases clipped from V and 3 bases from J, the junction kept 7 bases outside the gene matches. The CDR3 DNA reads TGCAGCTCCAGGGGGCGAGGGACAGATACGCAGTATTTT. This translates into CSSRGRGTDTQYF.

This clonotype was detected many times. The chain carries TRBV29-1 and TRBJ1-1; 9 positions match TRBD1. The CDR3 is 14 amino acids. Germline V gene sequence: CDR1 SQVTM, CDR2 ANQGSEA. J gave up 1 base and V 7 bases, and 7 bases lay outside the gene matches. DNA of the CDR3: TGCAGCGCACACAGGGACAGGGAGAACACTGAAGCTTTCTTT. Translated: CSAHRDRENTEAFF. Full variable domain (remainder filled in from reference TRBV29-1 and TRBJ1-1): SAVISQKPSRDICQRGTSLTIQCQVDSQVTMMFWYRQQPGQSLTLIATANQGSEATYESGFVIDKFPISRPNLTFSTLTVSNMSPEDSSIYLCSAHRDRENTEAFFGQGTRLTVV.

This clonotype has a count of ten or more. CDR3 bases: TGTGCCAGCAGTCCAGGGACAAGGGCTGGAAACACCATATATTTT. Amino acid sequence: CASSPGTRAGNTIYF. The J gene is TRBJ1-3, the V gene TRBV12-3 or TRBV12-4, with TRBD1 as a possible D gene (6 bases). The CDR3 runs to 15 residues. V lost 5 bases and J lost 2, with 13 bases in between.

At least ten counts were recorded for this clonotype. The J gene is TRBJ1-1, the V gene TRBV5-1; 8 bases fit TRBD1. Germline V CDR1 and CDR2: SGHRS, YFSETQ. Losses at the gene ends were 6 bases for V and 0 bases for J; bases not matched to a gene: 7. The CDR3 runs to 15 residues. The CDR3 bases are TGCGCCAGCACCCACTCAGGGGGCATGAACACTGAAGCTTTCTTT. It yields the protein CASTHSGGMNTEAFF.